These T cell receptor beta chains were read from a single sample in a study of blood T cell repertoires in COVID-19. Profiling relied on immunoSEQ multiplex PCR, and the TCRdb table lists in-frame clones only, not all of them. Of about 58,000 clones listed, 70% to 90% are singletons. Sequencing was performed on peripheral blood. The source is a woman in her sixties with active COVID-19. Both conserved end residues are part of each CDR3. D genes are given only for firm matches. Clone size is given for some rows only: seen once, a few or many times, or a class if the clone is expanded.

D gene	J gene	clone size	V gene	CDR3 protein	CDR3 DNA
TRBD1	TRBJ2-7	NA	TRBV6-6	CASSTQGAGTYEQYF	TGTGCCAGCAGCACACAGGGGGCCGGTACCTACGAGCAGTACTTC
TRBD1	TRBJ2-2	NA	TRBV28	CASSLEGAGTGELFF	TGTGCCAGCAGTTTAGAGGGGGCGGGCACCGGGGAGCTGTTTTTT
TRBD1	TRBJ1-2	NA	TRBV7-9	CASSQSGQGVYGYTF	TGTGCCAGCAGCCAATCAGGACAGGGAGTATATGGCTACACCTTC
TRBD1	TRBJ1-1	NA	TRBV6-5	CASRRTGATEAFF	TGTGCCAGCAGACGTACAGGGGCGACTGAAGCTTTCTTT
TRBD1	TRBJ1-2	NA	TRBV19	CASSAGQGIGGYTF	TGTGCCAGTAGTGCGGGACAGGGGATAGGCGGCTACACCTTC
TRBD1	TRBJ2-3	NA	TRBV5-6	CASNWDRRDTQYF	TGTGCCAGCAACTGGGACAGACGCGATACGCAGTATTTT
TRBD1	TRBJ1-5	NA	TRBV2	CASRGRRQGPRGNQPQHF	TGTGCCAGCAGGGGGAGGAGACAGGGGCCGAGGGGCAATCAGCCCCAGCATTTT
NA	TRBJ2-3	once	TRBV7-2	CASSSPRGRGTDTQYF	TGTGCCAGCAGCTCCCCCCGGGGTAGGGGCACAGATACGCAGTATTTT
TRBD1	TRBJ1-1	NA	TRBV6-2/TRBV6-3	CASSMTGGRFGNTEAFF	TGTGCCAGCAGCATGACAGGGGGGCGGTTCGGGAACACTGAAGCTTTCTTT
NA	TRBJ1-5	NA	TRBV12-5	CASGLVPTSGDNQPQHF	TGTGCTAGTGGTTTGGTACCTACGAGCGGGGACAATCAGCCCCAGCATTTT
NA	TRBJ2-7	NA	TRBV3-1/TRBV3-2	CASSQVWGRNEQYF	TGTGCCAGCAGCCAAGTTTGGGGGCGCAACGAGCAGTACTTC
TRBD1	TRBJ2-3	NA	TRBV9	CASSVGVATGEDTQYF	TGTGCCAGCAGCGTAGGTGTTGCGACAGGGGAAGATACGCAGTATTTT
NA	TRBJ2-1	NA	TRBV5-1	CASSLVGGEQFF	TGCGCCAGCAGCTTGGTGGGGGGTGAGCAGTTCTTC
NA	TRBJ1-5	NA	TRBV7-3	CASSPSTGDNHQPQHF	TGTGCCAGCAGCCCATCGACAGGAGATAATCATCAGCCCCAGCATTTT
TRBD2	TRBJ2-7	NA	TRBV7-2	CASSSTSGGRYEQYF	TGTGCCAGCAGCTCGACTAGCGGGGGCCGATACGAGCAGTACTTC
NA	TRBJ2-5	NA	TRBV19	CASSMVSAETQYF	TGTGCCAGTAGTATGGTCAGTGCAGAGACCCAGTACTTC
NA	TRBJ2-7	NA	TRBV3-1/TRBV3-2	CASSRRGGVRREQYF	TGTGCCAGCAGCCGACGAGGGGGGGTGCGGCGGGAGCAGTACTTC
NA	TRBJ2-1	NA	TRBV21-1	CASSKVLDRVNEQFF	TGTGCCAGCAGCAAAGTGTTGGACAGGGTGAATGAGCAGTTCTTC
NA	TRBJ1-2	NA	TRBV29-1	CSVEDRRDRGYGYTF	TGCAGCGTTGAAGATCGGAGAGATAGGGGCTATGGCTACACCTTC
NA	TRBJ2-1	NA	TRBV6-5	CASSYGAGKNEQFF	TGTGCCAGCAGTTATGGGGCAGGGAAGAATGAGCAGTTCTTC
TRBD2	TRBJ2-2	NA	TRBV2	CAIRGGAGELFF	TGTGCCATCCGCGGGGGGGCCGGGGAGCTGTTTTTT
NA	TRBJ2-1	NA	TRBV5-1	CASSAGQNNEQFF	TGCGCCAGCAGCGCGGGACAGAACAATGAGCAGTTCTTC
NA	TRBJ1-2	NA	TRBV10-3	CAISESSIGGRGPGYTF	TGTGCCATCAGTGAGTCGTCAATAGGCGGACGGGGTCCTGGCTACACCTTC
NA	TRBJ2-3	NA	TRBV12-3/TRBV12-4	CASSSGVDTQYF	TGTGCCAGCAGTTCGGGGGTGGATACGCAGTATTTT
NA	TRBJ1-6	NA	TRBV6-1	CASSDRVGYNSPLHF	TGTGCCAGCAGTGACCGGGTGGGTTATAATTCACCCCTCCACTTT
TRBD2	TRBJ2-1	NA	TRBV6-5	CASSYSLAGGRNEQFF	TGTGCCAGCAGTTACTCACTAGCGGGGGGGCGCAATGAGCAGTTCTTC
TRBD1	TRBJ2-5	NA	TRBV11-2	CASSLEVKDRLYF	TGTGCCAGCAGCTTAGAGGTTAAGGACAGGTTGTACTTC
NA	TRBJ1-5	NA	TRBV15	CATSRSPNGDQPQHF	TGTGCCACCAGCAGGTCTCCCAACGGGGATCAGCCCCAGCATTTT
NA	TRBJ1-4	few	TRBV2	CASNEPRRGEKLFF	TGTGCCAGCAACGAGCCGAGAAGGGGTGAAAAACTGTTTTTT
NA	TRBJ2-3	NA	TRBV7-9	CASSLSARDTQYF	TGTGCCAGCAGCTTATCAGCCAGGGATACGCAGTATTTT
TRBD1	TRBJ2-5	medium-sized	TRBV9	CASSSLTGTGFETQYF	TGTGCCAGCAGCTCCCTGACCGGGACAGGGTTTGAGACCCAGTACTTC
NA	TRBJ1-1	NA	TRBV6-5	CASSYSIGPGNTEAFF	TGTGCCAGCAGTTACTCGATTGGTCCCGGGAACACTGAAGCTTTCTTT
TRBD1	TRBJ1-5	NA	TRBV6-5	CASSSTGTGKDQPQHF	TGTGCCAGCAGTTCAACCGGGACAGGGAAGGATCAGCCCCAGCATTTT